A selection of T cell receptor beta chains follows, all from one sample in a study of cytomegalovirus exposure and HLA in healthy donors. Clones were read by immunoSEQ multiplex PCR, and TCRdb kept only the in-frame ones, dropping some. The sample consists of 130,000 or so clones, over 75% of them appearing once. Material: PBMCs. The receptor set was obtained from a man in his forties or fifties in good health and CMV-seronegative. Each CDR3 is given with its conserved first and last residue. A D gene is named only where the DNA matches it firmly. Only some rows state a clone size, as once, few, many or a class for expanded clones.

.,TRBV7-8,TRBJ2-5,.,TGTGCCAGCAGCTCTGACGGGGGGCCCCCTAGTTACCAAGAGACCCAGTACTTC,CASSSDGGPPSYQETQYF
.,TRBV6-5,TRBJ2-5,TRBD2,TGTGCCAGCAGTGAGCTAGCGGGGACGGAGACCCAGTACTTC,CASSELAGTETQYF
.,TRBV27,TRBJ2-3,TRBD1,TGTGCCAGCAGTTTCCCGTTACAGGGGGCAATTTGGACAGATACGCAGTATTTT,CASSFPLQGAIWTDTQYF
.,TRBV19,TRBJ2-6,.,TGTGCCTCGTTGGAAGACTTAGGGGCCAACGTCCTGACTTTC,CASLEDLGANVLTF
few,TRBV6-6,TRBJ2-3,.,TGTGCCAGCACCGTGCCCCAGGGAACTAGCACAGATACGCAGTATTTT,CASTVPQGTSTDTQYF
few,TRBV11-3,TRBJ2-3,TRBD1,TGTGCCAGCAGCGATCTCCGACAGGGGGGAGGTACGCAGTATTTT,CASSDLRQGGGTQYF
.,TRBV7-9,TRBJ2-7,.,TGTGCCAGCAGCTTAGCAGTGACTAGTCTCTACGAGCAGTACTTC,CASSLAVTSLYEQYF
.,TRBV5-1,TRBJ2-2,TRBD1,TGCGCCAGCAGCACCTGGACAGGGATGGCCGGGGAGCTGTTTTTT,CASSTWTGMAGELFF
.,TRBV5-8,TRBJ2-5,TRBD2,TGTGCCAGCAGCTTGGACCGGTTTCGAAGCGGGAGGGCCCTTGAGACCCAGTACTTC,CASSLDRFRSGRALETQYF
.,TRBV5-1,TRBJ1-4,TRBD1,TGCGCCAGCAGCTTATCGACAGGGGGGGGAGAAAAACTGTTTTTT,CASSLSTGGGEKLFF
.,TRBV7-9,TRBJ2-3,.,TGTGCCAGCAGCTTGCGGGGGCAGACAGATACGCAGTATTTT,CASSLRGQTDTQYF
.,TRBV27,TRBJ2-2,.,TGTGCCAGTCTAAGATTCACCGGGGAGCTGTTTTTT,CASLRFTGELFF
.,TRBV27,TRBJ1-1,.,TGTGCCAGCAGGTCCCCGGGGTTGAACACTGAAGCTTTCTTT,CASRSPGLNTEAFF
.,TRBV9,TRBJ2-7,.,TGTGCCAGCAGCGCGGACAGTTACGAGCAGTACTTC,CASSADSYEQYF
.,TRBV6-5,TRBJ2-1,.,TGTGCCAGCAGCAGCGGACTACCCGACAATGAGCAGTTCTTC,CASSSGLPDNEQFF
.,TRBV4-2,TRBJ2-3,.,TGTGCCAGCAGCCAAGAAGGGTGGGGGTTGGGGGGGGCATCAGATACGCAGTATTTT,CASSQEGWGLGGASDTQYF
.,TRBV14,TRBJ1-4,TRBD1,TGTGCCAGCAGCCCAATGACAGGGTGGAAACTGTTTTTT,CASSPMTGWKLFF
.,TRBV6-1,TRBJ2-3,.,TGTGCCAGCAGTCCCGGTAGTCTGTCTACGCAGTATTTT,CASSPGSLSTQYF
.,TRBV9,TRBJ2-2,TRBD2,TGTGCCAGCAGCCCCTTGGGACTAGCGGGAGTCGGGGAGCTGTTTTTT,CASSPLGLAGVGELFF
.,TRBV28,TRBJ2-5,TRBD1,TGTGCCAGCAGTTCACCGGGACAGGGTGGGCAAGAGACCCAGTACTTC,CASSSPGQGGQETQYF
.,TRBV6-5,TRBJ1-2,.,TGTGCCAGCAGTACGACACCTAACTATGGCTACACCTTC,CASSTTPNYGYTF
.,TRBV29-1,TRBJ1-1,.,TGCAGCGTTGAGGGGGCAGAACGAACTAATAATGAAGCTTTCTTT,CSVEGAERTNNEAFF
.,TRBV19,TRBJ1-5,.,TGTGCCAGCCAACAGGGTGTGGGCAATCAGCCCCAGCATTTT,CASQQGVGNQPQHF
.,TRBV2,TRBJ1-2,TRBD1,TGTGCCAGCAGTGCCCAGGACAGGGGGGTCAATGGCTACACCTTC,CASSAQDRGVNGYTF
few,TRBV5-1,TRBJ1-1,TRBD1,TGCGCCAGCAGCTCGGGACAGGGGGCCGCTGAAGCTTTCTTT,CASSSGQGAAEAFF
.,TRBV23-1,TRBJ2-1,TRBD1,TGCGCCAGCATTTCCCGGGACAGGGTCTACAATGAGCAGTTCTTC,CASISRDRVYNEQFF
.,TRBV19,TRBJ2-5,TRBD2,TGTGCCAGTAGTTCTCATGGACTAGACGAGTTGACCCAGTACTTC,CASSSHGLDELTQYF
.,TRBV13,TRBJ2-1,.,TGTGCCAGCAGCACCCGGGGGGCCAATGAGCAGTTCTTC,CASSTRGANEQFF
.,TRBV4-2,TRBJ2-7,.,TGTGCCAGCAGCCCTGGTTCTTGGGGAGACTCCCACGAGCAGTACTTC,CASSPGSWGDSHEQYF